A single sample is the source of the 14 T cell receptor beta chains below, sequenced in a study of a mutant IDH1 vaccine in newly diagnosed glioma. The assay was immunoSEQ multiplex PCR, and TCRdb's table has in-frame clones only and misses some. The table has approximately 50,000 clones, around 85% seen once. The time point denotes: week 35, safety follow-up. Each dose of the vaccine consisted of 300 ug of mutant IDH1 20-mer peptide, with topical imiquimod. Their specific antigens are unknown. The sequences come from PBMCs, collected from a glioma patient whose treatment included an IDH1 peptide vaccine. The receptors originated from a middle-aged man with glioma.

V gene TRBV6-6 combines with J gene TRBJ2-7; 12 bases align to TRBD2. Germline CDR1 and CDR2: MNHNY and SVGAGI (reference sequence). V shed 6 bases and J 1 base; nucleotides not matched to a gene: 4. CDR3 length: 15 amino acids. CDR3 coding DNA: TGTGCCAGCAGGGACACTAGCGGGAGGTCCTACGAGCAGTACTTC. Its protein is CASRDTSGRSYEQYF.

The chain joins TRBV5-4 to TRBJ2-3, with D tentatively TRBD2 (6 bases). This CDR3 spans 15 amino acids. V was shortened by 0 bases and J by 7 bases, with 15 bases between the two germline ends. CDR1 is SGHNT, CDR2 YYREEE, per germline (reference sequence). The CDR3 nucleotides read TGTGCCAGCAGCTTGGTGACTAGTGGAGCAAATACGCAGTATTTT. It specifies CASSLVTSGANTQYF.

The chain couples TRBV7-2 to TRBJ1-1; D ambiguous. The CDR3 loop spans 11 amino acids. Germline CDR1 and CDR2: SGHTA and FQGNSA. Trimming cost V 5 bases and J 1 base, with 2 bases left between them. For the CDR3, the DNA is TGTGCCAGCAGCCAGAACACTGAAGCTTTCTTT. Protein product: CASSQNTEAFF.

This sequence joins TRBV7-2 and TRBJ2-5; D might be TRBD1 (5 bases). V dropped 0 bases and J dropped 5 bases, with 13 bases sitting between them. In germline, CDR1 is SGHTA, CDR2 FQGNSA. There are 15 residues in the CDR3. The CDR3 sequence is CASSLALQNRETQYF. The CDR3 bases are TGTGCCAGCAGCTTAGCGCTACAAAACAGGGAGACCCAGTACTTC.

The chain employs TRBV29-1 and TRBJ2-7; D may be TRBD2 (5 bases). The CDR3 extends over 12 amino acids. V dropped 1 base and J dropped 6 bases, with 10 bases sitting between them. Germline CDR1 SQVTM, CDR2 ANQGSEA. The CDR3 protein is CSVEAPSSEQYF. The DNA of the CDR3 is TGCAGCGTTGAAGCCCCTAGCAGCGAGCAGTACTTC.

The chain has TRBV6-1 and TRBJ1-4; TRBD1 is a possible D gene (5 bases). This CDR3 contains 15 residues. Deletions cut 5 bases from V and 9 bases from J, with 19 bases between. Looked up from germline, CDR1 is MNHNS and CDR2 is SASEGT. CDR3 in DNA: TGTGCCAGCAGTCCCGGGCGGGACGGAGAGCAAAAACTGTTTTTT. Protein product: CASSPGRDGEQKLFF.

The rearrangement joins TRBV11-2 to TRBJ2-7; 12 bases are a match to TRBD2. CDR3 length: 18 amino acids. Germline CDR1 and CDR2: SGHAT and FQNNGV. The V gene end was trimmed by 2 bases and the J gene end by 1 base; junction bases not matched to a gene: 9. The CDR3 DNA follows: TGTGCCAGCAGCTTAACGGCTAGCGGGAGGGTGGAGTCCTACGAGCAGTACTTC. This gives the protein CASSLTASGRVESYEQYF. Complete variable domain (other parts from reference TRBV11-2 and TRBJ2-7): EAGVAQSPRYKIIEKRQSVAFWCNPISGHATLYWYQQILGQGPKLLIQFQNNGVVDDSQLPKDRFSAERLKGVDSTLKIQPAKLEDSAVYLCASSLTASGRVESYEQYFGPGTRLTVT.

This clone was observed a single time. This sequence joins TRBV18 and TRBJ1-1; tentative D call: TRBD1 (5 bases). Trimming removed 6 bases at V and 1 base at J, with 12 bases between. Looked up from germline, CDR1 is KGHSH and CDR2 is LQKENI. The CDR3 totals 14 residues. This CDR3 is CASSPEGWNTEAFF. CDR3 bases: TGTGCCAGCTCGCCAGAGGGGTGGAACACTGAAGCTTTCTTT.

This sequence joins TRBV20-1 and TRBJ1-2, with D possibly being TRBD1 (5 bases). The V end was cut by 4 bases, the J end by 8 bases, with 11 bases between. This CDR3 region has 11 residues. The germline V gene has CDR1 DFQATT and CDR2 SNEGSKA (reference sequence). The CDR3 DNA is TGCAGTGCTATCCGGGACCCCGGCTACACCTTC. Amino acids: CSAIRDPGYTF.

This chain links TRBV21-1 with TRBJ2-7. TRBV21-1 is termed a pseudogene. This CDR3 region has 12 residues. CDR3 region: CASREGTYEQYF. The CDR3 DNA is TGTGCCAGCAGAGAAGGGACCTACGAGCAGTACTTC.

Comments on this clone: One end of the junction fails to match germline, which may point to a read error. The chain combines TRBV7-7 with TRBJ2-3; possibly TRBD2 for D (7 bases). This CDR3 contains 16 residues. CDR1 and CDR2 from the germline V gene are SSHAT and FNYEAQ (reference sequence). CDR3 in DNA: TGTGCTAGCAGCTTTGGGGGGGCCGGGAGCACAGATACGCAGTATTTT. This codes for CASSFGGAGSTDTQYF. Full variable domain (outside the CDR3, taken from reference TRBV7-7 and TRBJ2-3): GAGVSQSPRYKVTKRGQDVTLRCDPISSHATLYWYQQALGQGPEFLTYFNYEAQPDKSGLPSDRFSAERPEGSISTLTIQRTEQRDSAMYRCASSFGGAGSTDTQYFGPGTRLTVL.

The V and J genes are TRBV2 and TRBJ2-2; D remains ambiguous. The CDR3 totals 14 residues. Trimming left V 5 bases short and J 3 bases short, with 10 bases between. Germline CDR1 reads SNHLY; CDR2 reads FYNNEI. The CDR3 bases are TGTGCCAGCAGTCGAGCGTCCGACACCGGGGAGCTGTTTTTT. Amino acid sequence: CASSRASDTGELFF.

The rearrangement joins TRBV5-6 to TRBJ2-1, with no clear D. The CDR3 sequence is 12 residues long. Germline V CDR1 and CDR2: SGHDT, YYEEEE. With 1 base removed from V and 10 bases from J, the gap between germline ends came to 9 bases. The CDR3 loop reads CASSLRSREQFF. The CDR3 coding sequence is TGTGCCAGCAGCTTGAGAAGTCGCGAGCAGTTCTTC.

This chain connects TRBV5-1 to TRBJ1-4; no clear D gene. The length of the CDR3 is 15 residues. Deletions cut 1 base from V and 0 bases from J, with 7 bases between. Germline values: CDR1 SGHRS, CDR2 YFSETQ. CDR3 amino acids: CASSLYGATNEKLFF. Here the CDR3 DNA reads TGCGCCAGCAGCTTGTACGGGGCAACTAATGAAAAACTGTTTTTT.